These T cell receptor beta chains were read from a single sample in a study of identical twins. TCRdb itself ran the 5' RACE reads through MiXCR, one entry per CDR3 protein. The table lists about 660,000 distinct CDR3 sequences, over 8.5% of them singletons. The same sample was also studied in work on yellow fever vaccine responses in identical twins.

The specimen sequenced was PBMCs. The receptor set was obtained from a woman aged 18-29 years in good health. The CDR3 runs from the conserved cysteine through the conserved F or W.

v_call cdr3_aa
TRBV20-1 CSARGQQPTDTQYF
TRBV12-3/TRBV12-4 CASILDARGTGELFF
TRBV4-3 CASSLYYGDTEAFF
TRBV14 CASSLLAGGPYNEQFF
TRBV18 CASSQGEGLAYEQYF
TRBV15 CATSRDSGTGVEQFF
TRBV7-6 CASSLGLAGEANEQFF
TRBV20-1 CSSILAGPNTGELFF
TRBV29-1 CSVGFPQGGNGYTF
TRBV20-1 CSASAGQGAKPQHF
TRBV4-3 CASSQAQLDSPLHF
TRBV29-1 CSVVRPSANYGYTF